Reported below is one T cell receptor beta chain. The CDR3 contains 14 residues. Trimming removed 9 bases at V and 2 bases at J, with 12 bases between. Looked up from germline, CDR1 is KGHDR and CDR2 is SFDVKD. The data originate from a study of blood T cell repertoires in COVID-19. Overall study: The United States, Italy and Spain were the sources of the acute and convalescent COVID-19 samples. The cDNA or gDNA used as material had been derived from T cells, B-cell-depleted T cells, or PBMCs.

Per the authors' pipeline: Estimation of nucleated cell counts was performed using reference gene primer amplification. The repertoire was sequenced with immunoSEQ multiplex PCR; TCRdb's copy has only in-frame clones and lacks some. That table gives V, J and clone size, and the DNA gave D and trimming. The sample has over 100,000 clones; roughly 80% are singletons. The rearrangement links TRBV24-1 to TRBJ2-2; D may be TRBD2 (5 bases). This TCR was recovered from a man in his 60s with active or convalescent COVID-19. The sequencing input was peripheral blood. Here the CDR3 reads CATATGYNTGELFF. CDR3 nucleotide sequence: TGTGCCACCGCAACGGGATACAACACCGGGGAGCTGTTTTTT.